Given below is one T cell receptor beta chain in context. Its antigen is still unknown. Measured with immunoSEQ multiplex PCR; TCRdb has only the in-frame clones, and not every one. The table has around 140,000 clones, roughly 90% seen once. The data belong to a study of T cells in localized non-small cell lung cancer. The V gene's germline CDR1 is LGHNA and CDR2 YNFKEQ. Deletions cut 0 bases from V and 0 bases from J, with 13 bases between. This CDR3 has 17 residues. Study results and caveats: Higher blood T cell density went with longer overall survival. Appearances in adjacent lung were noted for a median 57 of the top 100 tumor clones. Heterogeneity stays possible, as sequencing covered only one tumor region.

This material consisted of peripheral blood, taken before any cancer treatment. This TCR came from a female donor older than 55 with stage I lung adenocarcinoma. The rearrangement uses TRBV4-2 and TRBJ2-3; the D is unclear. The CDR3 is CASSQDGSTLSTDTQYF. CDR3 nucleotides: TGTGCCAGCAGCCAAGACGGCTCCACACTTAGCACAGATACGCAGTATTTT.